Listed here are 25 T cell receptor beta chains from one sample, sequenced in a study of cytomegalovirus exposure and HLA in healthy donors. The PCR used 60 Vbeta and 13 Jbeta primers. Some clones are missing from TCRdb's copy, which holds only in-frame ones; the method was immunoSEQ multiplex PCR. The table includes approximately 200,000 clones, about 84% detected once. The sequenced sample was PBMCs. Every receptor here comes from a human donor in good health.

In the case of this clone: This sample includes further DNA sequences coding for the same CDR3. The chain employs TRBV18 and TRBJ2-7; 7 positions agree with TRBD1. J gave up 6 bases and V 3 bases, and 2 bases lay outside the gene matches. Germline V gene data show CDR1 as KGHSH and CDR2 as LQKENI. CDR3 size: 12 residues. The CDR3 loop reads CASSPDRVEQYF. CDR3 coding DNA: TGTGCCAGCTCACCCGACAGGGTCGAGCAGTACTTC. Full variable domain (remainder filled in from reference TRBV18 and TRBJ2-7): NAGVMQNPRHLVRRRGQEARLRCSPMKGHSHVYWYRQLPEEGLKFMVYLQKENIIDESGMPKERFSAEFPKEGPSILRIQQVVRGDSAAYFCASSPDRVEQYFGPGTRLTVT.

The rearrangement uses TRBV19 and TRBJ2-7; no firm D call. From germline, CDR1 is LNHDA and CDR2 SQIVND (reference sequence). V was clipped by 5 bases and J by 0 bases, with 8 bases between them. The CDR3 length is 13 residues. The CDR3 loop reads CASSVKSSYEQYF. The CDR3 DNA reads TGTGCCAGTAGTGTAAAGAGCTCCTACGAGCAGTACTTC.

This clone has just a few counts. This chain uses TRBV13 with TRBJ2-7, with a tentative D call TRBD2 (5 bases). This CDR3 has 12 amino acids. Germline V CDR1 and CDR2: PRHDT, FYEKMQ (reference sequence). The V end was cut by 1 base, the J end by 6 bases, with 7 bases between. In nucleotides, the CDR3 is TGTGCCAGCAGCTTAGTAAGCGGCGAGCAGTACTTC. Amino acids: CASSLVSGEQYF.

This clone showed up just a few times. J is TRBJ2-7 and V is TRBV6-1, with 10 bases identical to TRBD2. With V trimmed by 6 bases and J by 0 bases, 11 bases remained unmatched. Germline V CDR1 and CDR2: MNHNS, SASEGT. The CDR3 consists of 17 residues. In DNA, the CDR3 is TGTGCCAGCAGAGAAAAACTAGCGGGGAAACTCTCCTACGAGCAGTACTTC. As protein: CASREKLAGKLSYEQYF.

The chain is built from TRBV9 and TRBJ1-5; the D gene is possibly TRBD1 (6 bases). V lost 0 bases to trimming and J lost 1 base, with 8 bases between them. CDR3 length: 15 residues. Germline V gene data show CDR1 as SGDLS and CDR2 as YYNGEE. CDR3 loop: CASSVAGESNQPQHF. CDR3 bases: TGTGCCAGCAGCGTAGCAGGGGAAAGCAATCAGCCCCAGCATTTT.

The rearrangement uses TRBV11-3 and TRBJ2-1; 10 bases line up with TRBD1. This CDR3 has 16 residues. Germline CDR1 is SGHNT and CDR2 is YENEEA. Trimming cost V 2 bases and J 8 bases; bases outside gene matches: 9. The CDR3 loop is CASSLRDRGSVDEQFF. The CDR3 DNA sequence: TGTGCCAGCAGCTTAAGGGACAGGGGATCAGTGGATGAGCAGTTCTTC.

The rearrangement joins TRBV6-4 to TRBJ1-1; D is undetermined. There are 14 residues in the CDR3. The V gene lost 4 bases and the J gene lost 1 base, with 10 bases spanning the gap. Germline values: CDR1 MRHNA, CDR2 SNTAGT. This CDR3 is CASSALHGNTEAFF. The CDR3 nucleotides read TGTGCCAGCAGTGCACTTCATGGGAACACTGAAGCTTTCTTT.

This chain uses TRBV18 with TRBJ2-1, with 7 bases matching TRBD2. The CDR3 totals 13 residues. Germline V gene lookup returns CDR1 KGHSH and CDR2 LQKENI. The trim removed 8 bases at V and 3 bases at J, leaving 4 bases unmatched. The CDR3 coding sequence is TGTGCCAGCGAAGCGGGACTCTACAATGAGCAGTTCTTC. Translation gives CASEAGLYNEQFF.

V is TRBV11-3 and J is TRBJ2-1; the D gene is possibly TRBD1 (6 bases). Germline V gene sequence: CDR1 SGHNT, CDR2 YENEEA. The CDR3 spans 15 residues. Trimming shortened V by 0 bases and J by 7 bases, and 13 bases separated the two germline ends. The CDR3 region is CASSLDAGAHNEQFF. The CDR3 DNA is TGTGCCAGCAGCTTAGATGCAGGGGCGCATAATGAGCAGTTCTTC.

This chain connects TRBV27 to TRBJ2-6; perhaps TRBD1 as D (6 bases). Germline-derived CDR1 and CDR2 are MNHEY and SMNVEV (reference sequence). The germline V and J ends were trimmed by 5 bases and 3 bases, with 11 bases remaining between them. There are 15 residues in the CDR3. CDR3 region: CASSLQGFGANVLTF. The DNA for the CDR3 is TGTGCCAGCAGTCTTCAGGGGTTTGGGGCCAACGTCCTGACTTTC.

The CDR3 DNA is TGCAGCGTTGAAGAGGGCTCGGGAAACTCCTACGAGCAGTACTTC. Its translation: CSVEEGSGNSYEQYF. The rearrangement joins TRBV29-1 to TRBJ2-7, with a tentative D call TRBD2 (5 bases). CDR1 is SQVTM, CDR2 ANQGSEA, per germline. The CDR3 loop spans 15 amino acids. Trimming took 0 bases from V and 0 from J, leaving 12 bases between them.

This clone came up once. This chain joins TRBV7-2 and TRBJ2-5; 11 bases fit TRBD2. The CDR3 has 17 amino acids. Germline CDR1 is SGHTA and CDR2 is FQGNSA. Trimming took 0 bases from V and 4 from J; bases not matched to a gene: 7. CDR3 nucleotide sequence: TGTGCCAGCAGCTTAGCGAACCCACTAGCGGGAGTAGAGACCCAGTACTTC. This codes for CASSLANPLAGVETQYF.

The chain links TRBV6-6 to TRBJ2-7; TRBD1 matches at 8 bases. This CDR3 region has 15 residues. J was trimmed by 1 base and V by 4 bases; bases with no gene match: 6. Germline loops: CDR1 MNHNY, CDR2 SVGAGI (reference sequence). DNA of the CDR3: TGTGCCAGCAGTTCAGGACAGGGACCATCCTACGAGCAGTACTTC. This codes for CASSSGQGPSYEQYF.

The CDR3 loop reads CASRSGPERYEQYF. The CDR3 DNA sequence: TGTGCCAGCAGAAGCGGCCCCGAACGGTACGAGCAGTACTTC. The chain has TRBV28 and TRBJ2-7; D perhaps matches TRBD2 (5 bases). V gave up 6 bases and J gave up 4 bases, with 16 bases separating them. Germline V gives CDR1 MDHEN, CDR2 SYDVKM. The CDR3 has 14 amino acids.

CDR3 loop: CASSGQITDTQYF. CDR3 in DNA: TGTGCCAGCAGTGGACAGATCACAGATACGCAGTATTTT. The J gene is TRBJ2-3, the V gene TRBV2, with D perhaps matching TRBD1 (5 bases). Germline values: CDR1 SNHLY, CDR2 FYNNEI. This CDR3 has 13 residues. V lost 4 bases and J lost 2, with 7 bases in between. Using reference TRBV2 and TRBJ2-3 for the parts outside the CDR3, the full variable domain is EPEVTQTPSHQVTQMGQEVILRCVPISNHLYFYWYRQILGQKVEFLVSFYNNEISEKSEIFDDQFSVERPDGSNFTLKIRSTKLEDSAMYFCASSGQITDTQYFGPGTRLTVL.

The chain links TRBV7-2 to TRBJ1-5, with 7 bases fitting TRBD1. Germline lookup yields CDR1 SGHTA and CDR2 FQGNSA. Trimming took 5 bases from V and 7 from J; bases not matched to a gene: 11. CDR3 length: 15 residues. The CDR3: CASSDLVTGNQPQHF. The CDR3 DNA reads as TGTGCCAGCAGCGATCTGGTGACAGGGAACCAGCCCCAGCATTTT. Together with reference TRBV7-2 and TRBJ1-5, the CDR3 gives the full variable domain: GAGVSQSPSNKVTEKGKDVELRCDPISGHTALYWYRQSLGQGLEFLIYFQGNSAPDKSGLPSDRFSAERTGGSVSTLTIQRTQQEDSAVYLCASSDLVTGNQPQHFGDGTRLSIL.

The chain recombines TRBV10-3 with TRBJ2-7; 10 bases line up with TRBD1. Germline loops: CDR1 ENHRY, CDR2 SYGVKD. The length of the CDR3 is 15 residues. V shed 3 bases, J shed 1 base, and the junction held 3 bases outside the gene matches. CDR3 nucleotide sequence: TGTGCCATCAGTGACCCGGGACAGGGGTCCTACGAGCAGTACTTC. Its protein product is CAISDPGQGSYEQYF.

This chain connects TRBV7-9 to TRBJ2-3; 14 nucleotides align to TRBD2. Trimming cost V 3 bases and J 3 bases; bases outside gene matches: 2. The CDR3 runs 16 residues. Germline CDR1 and CDR2: SEHNR and FQNEAQ (reference sequence). CDR3 residues: CASSLGTSGRTDTQYF. CDR3 nucleotide sequence: TGTGCCAGCAGCTTGGGGACTAGCGGGAGAACAGATACGCAGTATTTT.

The rearrangement links TRBV10-3 to TRBJ2-1, with D hard to call. Germline loops: CDR1 ENHRY, CDR2 SYGVKD. This CDR3 region has 11 residues. Trimming removed 10 bases from V and 7 bases from J, with 11 bases in between. CDR3 loop: CATTYGNEQFF. The CDR3 DNA reads as TGTGCCACCACCTACGGGAATGAGCAGTTCTTC.

This clone was observed a single time. This chain uses TRBV15 with TRBJ1-1; 8 bases are shared with TRBD1. The CDR3 covers 16 residues. The V and J ends lost 6 bases and 2 bases, in that order; junction bases with no gene match: 11. Germline V CDR1 and CDR2: LNHNV, YYDKDF (reference sequence). The CDR3 coding sequence is TGTGCCACCAGAGATCCAGGGGGCGGACTAAACACTGAAGCTTTCTTT. Translation gives CATRDPGGGLNTEAFF.

This clone was seen just once. The rearrangement links TRBV4-1 to TRBJ2-1; perhaps TRBD2 as D (5 bases). V gave up 2 bases and J gave up 0 bases, with 17 bases separating them. The CDR3 extends over 18 amino acids. The germline V gene has CDR1 MGHRA and CDR2 YSYEKL. The CDR3 region has the DNA TGCGCCAGCAGCCAACTTCCAGGACTGCCGAGCTCCTACAATGAGCAGTTCTTC. It codes for CASSQLPGLPSSYNEQFF.

This rearrangement joins TRBV5-1 to TRBJ1-2; no reliable D call. Germline CDR1 is SGHRS and CDR2 is YFSETQ. The germline V and J ends were trimmed by 3 bases and 8 bases, with 17 bases remaining between them. This CDR3 has 14 residues. The CDR3 here is CASSYPSEAGGYTF. The CDR3 nucleotides are TGCGCCAGCAGCTACCCCTCCGAGGCCGGCGGCTACACCTTC.

The chain uses TRBV29-1 and TRBJ1-1; no definite D call. This CDR3 is 12 amino acids long. Germline CDR1 is SQVTM and CDR2 is ANQGSEA. Trimming stripped 7 bases from V and 4 bases from J, with 13 bases between. Here the CDR3 reads CSARKGGTEAFF. CDR3 DNA: TGCAGCGCAAGAAAAGGAGGCACTGAAGCTTTCTTT.

This chain's CDR3 is CASSPLGVSGRPKNIQYF. CDR3 coding DNA: TGTGCCAGCTCACCACTAGGCGTTAGCGGGAGGCCCAAAAACATTCAGTACTTC. The chain couples TRBV18 to TRBJ2-4; TRBD2 matches at 10 bases. Germline V CDR1 and CDR2: KGHSH, LQKENI. V was pared by 1 base and J by 2 bases, with 8 bases of the junction left unmatched. The CDR3 contains 18 residues.

This chain links TRBV5-4 with TRBJ2-5, with 7 bases aligning to TRBD1. The CDR3 is 16 residues long. V lost 1 base, J lost 5 bases, and 11 bases stayed unmatched. Germline CDR1 reads SGHNT; CDR2 reads YYREEE (reference sequence). CDR3 sequence reads: CASSLPRDSPLETQYF. The DNA for the CDR3 is TGTGCCAGCAGCTTGCCCAGGGACAGTCCTTTGGAGACCCAGTACTTC.